What follows are 24 T cell receptor beta chains derived from one specimen sequenced in a study of cytomegalovirus exposure and HLA in healthy donors. The study ran its PCR with 60 Vbeta and 13 Jbeta primers. Sequenced by immunoSEQ multiplex PCR; TCRdb stores in-frame clones only, minus some. The sample holds about 160,000 clones; over 80% are singletons and the top ten take approximately 1.5%. The sample consisted of PBMCs. All receptors come from a woman aged 18 to 35 in good health and CMV-seronegative.

The V gene is TRBV5-5, the J gene TRBJ2-4, with a tentative D call TRBD1 (6 bases). V shed 2 bases and J shed 0 bases, with 15 bases lying between them. In germline, CDR1 is SGHKS, CDR2 YYEKEE (reference sequence). The CDR3 has 17 residues. The CDR3 sequence: CASSLGGTPLAKNIQYF. The CDR3, as DNA: TGTGCCAGCAGCTTAGGGGGAACCCCCCTAGCCAAAAACATTCAGTACTTC.

J is TRBJ1-1 and V is TRBV18; TRBD1 is a possible D gene (5 bases). V gave up 4 bases and J gave up 7 bases, with 7 bases separating them. CDR3 length equals 11 residues. The germline CDR1 and CDR2 sequences are KGHSH and LQKENI. The CDR3 DNA is TGTGCCAGCTCACTAAGGGGTGAAGCTTTCTTT. The encoded protein is CASSLRGEAFF.

The J gene is TRBJ1-1, the V gene TRBV6-1; TRBD1 aligns across 9 bases. CDR3 length: 15 amino acids. Germline V gene sequence: CDR1 MNHNS, CDR2 SASEGT. The V and J ends lost 4 bases and 5 bases, in that order; junction bases with no gene match: 8. CDR3 sequence (DNA): TGTGCCAGCAGTGTTACAGGGACAGGGCGGACTGAAGCTTTCTTT. Amino acids: CASSVTGTGRTEAFF.

The rearrangement links TRBV29-1 to TRBJ1-5; 9 bases map to TRBD1. CDR3 size: 14 residues. Per the germline V gene, CDR1 is SQVTM and CDR2 is ANQGSEA. V lost 6 bases, J lost 5 bases, and 8 bases stayed unmatched. Written as DNA, the CDR3 is TGCAGCGTCAAGGACAGGGGCCGGGATCAGCCCCAGCATTTT. Translating it yields CSVKDRGRDQPQHF.

There are a few counts of this clone. The chain joins TRBV5-6 to TRBJ2-7; weak D call: TRBD2 (6 bases). Germline assignment: CDR1 SGHDT and CDR2 YYEEEE. The V end was cut by 0 bases, the J end by 2 bases, with 12 bases between. This CDR3 region has 15 residues. This chain's CDR3 is CASSLGLEGTYEQYF. The DNA of the CDR3 is TGTGCCAGCAGCTTGGGACTAGAAGGGACCTACGAGCAGTACTTC. Complete variable domain (other parts from reference TRBV5-6 and TRBJ2-7): DAGVTQSPTHLIKTRGQQVTLRCSPKSGHDTVSWYQQALGQGPQFIFQYYEEEERQRGNFPDRFSGHQFPNYSSELNVNALLLGDSALYLCASSLGLEGTYEQYFGPGTRLTVT.

The chain carries TRBV1 and TRBJ1-4; TRBD1 is taken as the D call from the table, unchecked against the DNA. TRBV1 is reported as a pseudogene. This CDR3 has 16 residues. The CDR3 DNA sequence: TGCACCAGCAGCCAAGATCAACAGGACACTAATGAAAAACTGTTTTTT. Translation: CTSSQDQQDTNEKLFF.

This chain joins TRBV5-6 and TRBJ2-5; D might be TRBD2 (5 bases). V was pared by 4 bases and J by 3 bases, with 10 bases between. The CDR3 is 13 residues long. Germline CDR1 SGHDT, CDR2 YYEEEE. CDR3 DNA sequence: TGTGCCAGCAGCCGCAAGCGGAAAGAGACCCAGTACTTC. Translation gives CASSRKRKETQYF.

This clone was observed a single time. The genes are TRBV19 and TRBJ2-1, with 8 bases matching TRBD2. Germline-derived CDR1 and CDR2 are LNHDA and SQIVND (reference sequence). The CDR3 has 17 amino acids. V lost 5 bases, J lost 5 bases, and 14 bases stayed unmatched. The chain's CDR3 is CASSRPLAGPIHNEQFF. CDR3 in DNA: TGTGCCAGTAGTCGGCCCTTAGCGGGGCCAATTCACAATGAGCAGTTCTTC.

The rearrangement uses TRBV5-1 and TRBJ2-3, with 8 bases that match TRBD2. The CDR3 length is 14 residues. Germline assignment: CDR1 SGHRS and CDR2 YFSETQ. Trimming took 4 bases from V and 5 from J; bases not matched to a gene: 6. CDR3 in amino acids: CASSRGGLVDTQYF. As DNA, the CDR3 is TGCGCCAGCAGCCGGGGGGGGCTTGTAGATACGCAGTATTTT.

The CDR3 bases are TGTGCCAGCAGCTCAGCCGGGACAGGGAACACTGAAGCTTTCTTT. Translated, it gives CASSSAGTGNTEAFF. This chain links TRBV11-2 with TRBJ1-1, with TRBD1 matching 8 bases. The germline CDR1 and CDR2 sequences are SGHAT and FQNNGV. The V and J ends lost 4 bases and 1 base, in that order; junction bases with no gene match: 5. The CDR3 is 15 residues long.

This chain connects TRBV6-5 to TRBJ2-7; 8 positions agree with TRBD1. This CDR3 is 14 amino acids long. CDR1 MNHEY and CDR2 SVGAGI come from the germline V gene. V was clipped by 6 bases and J by 5 bases; unmatched bases: 9. CDR3 coding DNA: TGTGCCAGCAGCCCGAGGACAGGGATTAACGAGCAGTACTTC. It codes for CASSPRTGINEQYF.

This clone was observed a few times. The rearrangement uses TRBV27 and TRBJ1-2; 8 bases map to TRBD1. CDR1 MNHEY and CDR2 SMNVEV come from the germline V gene (reference sequence). The CDR3 spans 13 residues. With 4 bases clipped from V and 4 bases from J, the junction kept 2 bases outside the gene matches. CDR3 sequence: CASSWDRTYGYTF. The CDR3 DNA sequence: TGTGCCAGCAGTTGGGACAGGACCTATGGCTACACCTTC.

CDR3 sequence reads: CASSYGQGVNTEAFF. The CDR3 nucleotides are TGCGCCAGCAGCTACGGACAGGGGGTGAACACTGAAGCTTTCTTT. The gene calls are TRBV4-1 and TRBJ1-1; TRBD1 matches at 10 bases. V was pared by 5 bases and J by 0 bases, with 3 bases of the junction left unmatched. CDR1 MGHRA and CDR2 YSYEKL come from the germline V gene. The length of the CDR3 is 15 residues.

The chain carries TRBV2 and TRBJ2-7, with D perhaps matching TRBD1 (7 bases). V was pared by 3 bases and J by 3 bases, with 18 bases between. Germline CDR1 is SNHLY and CDR2 is FYNNEI. This CDR3 is 16 amino acids long. The CDR3 reads CASSDRGEDGFYEQYF. The CDR3 bases are TGTGCCAGCAGTGACAGGGGGGAGGACGGATTCTACGAGCAGTACTTC.

The CDR3 spells CASSRSGTGIDEQFF. The DNA for the CDR3 is TGTGCCAGCAGCCGTTCCGGGACAGGGATCGATGAGCAGTTCTTC. The chain has TRBV14 and TRBJ2-1; 9 nucleotides match TRBD1. J gave up 8 bases and V 4 bases, and 9 bases lay outside the gene matches. Germline loops: CDR1 SGHDN, CDR2 FVKESK. This CDR3 spans 15 amino acids. Full variable domain (outside the CDR3, taken from reference TRBV14 and TRBJ2-1): EAGVTQFPSHSVIEKGQTVTLRCDPISGHDNLYWYRRVMGKEIKFLLHFVKESKQDESGMPNNRFLAERTGGTYSTLKVQPAELEDSGVYFCASSRSGTGIDEQFFGPGTRLTVL.

This clone was observed a handful of times. The same CDR3 also results from other DNA sequences found in this sample. The chain is built from TRBV6-1 and TRBJ1-5; the D gene is possibly TRBD1 (6 bases). V was cut by 2 bases and J by 2 bases, with 7 bases left in between. From germline, CDR1 is MNHNS and CDR2 SASEGT. The CDR3 spans 14 residues. CDR3 region: CASSESGGNQPQHF. The CDR3 DNA reads as TGTGCCAGCAGTGAATCAGGGGGCAATCAGCCCCAGCATTTT.

This sequence joins TRBV6-1 and TRBJ2-1; 12 bases are a match to TRBD2. Unmatched junction bases numbered 15, after V lost 8 bases and J lost 16 bases. Germline-derived CDR1 and CDR2 are MNHNS and SASEGT. This CDR3 comprises 14 residues. The CDR3 loop is CASYSGTSGSRGFF. In nucleotides, the CDR3 is TGTGCCAGCTACTCCGGGACTAGCGGGTCCCGGGGTTTCTTC.

This rearrangement joins TRBV11-2 to TRBJ2-5, with D possibly TRBD2 on 6 matching bases. Looked up from germline, CDR1 is SGHAT and CDR2 is FQNNGV. The CDR3 sequence is 15 residues long. V dropped 2 bases and J dropped 5 bases, with 15 bases sitting between them. CDR3 sequence: CASSLLSGVLETQYF. CDR3 coding DNA: TGTGCCAGCAGCTTACTTTCGGGGGTCCTGGAGACCCAGTACTTC.

Only a few counts were recorded for this clone. The chain joins TRBV14 to TRBJ2-2, with TRBD1 as a possible D gene (5 bases). Germline V gene data show CDR1 as SGHDN and CDR2 as FVKESK. The CDR3 is 18 amino acids. Trimming took off 0 bases at V and 3 bases at J, with 17 bases between the two ends. The CDR3 bases are TGTGCCAGCAGCCAAGAGTCAGCCCCAGGGTACGACACCGGGGAGCTGTTTTTT. Residues: CASSQESAPGYDTGELFF.

As DNA, the CDR3 is TGTGCCACCGGGGCCCCCCCGGGACAGGGCATCTATGGCTACACCTTC. It yields the protein CATGAPPGQGIYGYTF. The V call is TRBV15, the J call TRBJ1-2; 9 bases fit TRBD1. The CDR3 is made up of 16 amino acids. CDR1 and CDR2 (germline): LNHNV, YYDKDF (reference sequence). The junction had 14 bases not matched to a gene; V was cut back by 8 bases and J by 4 bases.

The count of this clone is one. The rearrangement uses TRBV27 and TRBJ2-3, with 10 bases that match TRBD2. CDR1 is MNHEY and CDR2 is SMNVEV in the germline V gene (reference sequence). The V and J ends lost 5 bases and 4 bases, in that order; junction bases with no gene match: 9. The CDR3 runs to 16 residues. The CDR3 DNA follows: TGTGCCAGCAGTCACCAAGCTAGCGGGGGCTCAGATACGCAGTATTTT. Translation gives CASSHQASGGSDTQYF.

The chain is built from TRBV11-2 and TRBJ2-7; D uncertain. Germline V gives CDR1 SGHAT, CDR2 FQNNGV. With 6 bases removed from V and 3 bases from J, the gap between germline ends came to 15 bases. CDR3 length: 14 amino acids. The CDR3 here is CASRKSTGLYEQYF. Written as DNA, the CDR3 is TGTGCCAGCAGAAAATCGACGGGTCTCTACGAGCAGTACTTC.

This clone was detected only a few times. DNA of the CDR3: TGTGCCAGCAGTGACAGGGATAATTCACCCCTCCACTTT. Translated: CASSDRDNSPLHF. The chain has TRBV6-1 and TRBJ1-6; TRBD1 is a possible D gene (5 bases). The length of the CDR3 is 13 residues. V was shortened by 3 bases and J by 5 bases, with 5 bases between the two germline ends. CDR1 is MNHNS, CDR2 SASEGT, per germline.

The chain recombines TRBV5-1 with TRBJ1-1; 8 nucleotides agree with TRBD1. V was clipped by 3 bases and J by 0 bases; unmatched bases: 16. Germline values: CDR1 SGHRS, CDR2 YFSETQ. This CDR3 is built from 19 residues. The CDR3 DNA reads as TGCGCCAGCAGCTCAAGACCATTTCCAGGGGGCAGCATGAACACTGAAGCTTTCTTT. Amino acids: CASSSRPFPGGSMNTEAFF.